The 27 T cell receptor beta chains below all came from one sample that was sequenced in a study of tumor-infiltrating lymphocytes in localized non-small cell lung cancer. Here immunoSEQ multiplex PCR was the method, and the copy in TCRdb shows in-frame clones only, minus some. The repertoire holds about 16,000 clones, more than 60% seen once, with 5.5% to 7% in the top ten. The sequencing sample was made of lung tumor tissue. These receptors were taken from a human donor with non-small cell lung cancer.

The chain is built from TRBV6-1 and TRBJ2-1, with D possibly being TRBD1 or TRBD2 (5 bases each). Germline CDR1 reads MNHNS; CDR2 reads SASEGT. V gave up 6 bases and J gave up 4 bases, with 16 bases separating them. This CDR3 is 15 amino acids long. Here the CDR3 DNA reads TGTGCCAGCAGCGACCACGGGGACCCGTACAATGAGCAGTTCTTC. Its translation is CASSDHGDPYNEQFF.

This chain's CDR3 is CASSLGGRRGETQYF. CDR3 nucleotide sequence: TGTGCCAGCAGCTTAGGCGGTCGAAGGGGAGAGACCCAGTACTTC. The chain employs TRBV11-2 and TRBJ2-5, with a tentative D call TRBD1 (5 bases). The CDR3 sequence is 15 residues long. The ends were cut back, 1 base at V and 4 bases at J, with 13 bases in the middle. CDR1 SGHAT and CDR2 FQNNGV come from the germline V gene.

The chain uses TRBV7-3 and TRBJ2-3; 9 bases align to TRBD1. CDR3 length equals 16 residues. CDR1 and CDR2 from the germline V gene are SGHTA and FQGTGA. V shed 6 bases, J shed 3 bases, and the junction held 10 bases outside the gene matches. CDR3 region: CASSRAGTGRTDTQYF. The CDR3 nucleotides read TGTGCCAGCAGTCGAGCCGGGACAGGGAGGACAGATACGCAGTATTTT.

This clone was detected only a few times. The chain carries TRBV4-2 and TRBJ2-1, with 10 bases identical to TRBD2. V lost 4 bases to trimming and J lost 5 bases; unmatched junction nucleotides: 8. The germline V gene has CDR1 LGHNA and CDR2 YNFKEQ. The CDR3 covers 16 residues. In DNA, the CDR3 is TGTGCCAGCAGCCTAGAGCCTAGCGGGAGAGACAATGAGCAGTTCTTC. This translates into CASSLEPSGRDNEQFF.

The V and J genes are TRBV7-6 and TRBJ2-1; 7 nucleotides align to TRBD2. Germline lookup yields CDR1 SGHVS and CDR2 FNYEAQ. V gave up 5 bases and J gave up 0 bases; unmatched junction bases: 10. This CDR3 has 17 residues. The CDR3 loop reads CASSPYSGRSSYNEQFF. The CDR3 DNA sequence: TGTGCCAGCAGCCCTTATAGCGGGCGGAGCTCCTACAATGAGCAGTTCTTC.

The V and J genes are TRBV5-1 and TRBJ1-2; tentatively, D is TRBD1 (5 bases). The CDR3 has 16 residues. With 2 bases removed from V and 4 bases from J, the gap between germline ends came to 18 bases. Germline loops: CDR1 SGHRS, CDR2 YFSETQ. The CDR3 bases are TGCGCCAGCAGCTTCGGGGGGAACGCTGATATCTATGGCTACACCTTC. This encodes CASSFGGNADIYGYTF. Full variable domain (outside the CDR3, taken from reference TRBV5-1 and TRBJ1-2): KAGVTQTPRYLIKTRGQQVTLSCSPISGHRSVSWYQQTPGQGLQFLFEYFSETQRNKGNFPGRFSGRQFSNSRSEMNVSTLELGDSALYLCASSFGGNADIYGYTFGSGTRLTVV.

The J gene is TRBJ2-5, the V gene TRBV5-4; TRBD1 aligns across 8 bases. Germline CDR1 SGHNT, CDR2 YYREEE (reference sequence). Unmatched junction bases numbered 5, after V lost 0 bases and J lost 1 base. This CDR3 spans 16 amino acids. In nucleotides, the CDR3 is TGTGCCAGCAGCTTGGGCACCGGGACAGGCCAAGAGACCCAGTACTTC. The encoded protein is CASSLGTGTGQETQYF.

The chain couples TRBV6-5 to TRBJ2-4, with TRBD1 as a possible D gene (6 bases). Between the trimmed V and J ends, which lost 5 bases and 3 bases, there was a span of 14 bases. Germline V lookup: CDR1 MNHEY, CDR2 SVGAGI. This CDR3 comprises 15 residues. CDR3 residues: CASSTRDKIKNIQYF. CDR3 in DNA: TGTGCCAGCAGTACCCGGGACAAAATCAAAAACATTCAGTACTTC.

CDR3 loop: CASSSSIGGQPQHF. For the CDR3, the DNA is TGTGCCAGCAGCTCGAGTATCGGGGGCCAGCCCCAGCATTTT. This chain connects TRBV11-2 to TRBJ1-5; D perhaps matches TRBD1 (6 bases). V was pared by 4 bases and J by 7 bases, with 14 bases between. This CDR3 spans 14 amino acids. Per the germline V gene, CDR1 is SGHAT and CDR2 is FQNNGV.

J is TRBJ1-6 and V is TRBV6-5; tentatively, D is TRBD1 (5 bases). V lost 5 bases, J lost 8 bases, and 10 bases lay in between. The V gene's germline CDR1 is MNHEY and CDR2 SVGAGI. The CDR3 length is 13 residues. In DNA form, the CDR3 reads TGTGCCAGCAGTGTAAGAGGGGATTCACCCCTCCACTTT. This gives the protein CASSVRGDSPLHF.

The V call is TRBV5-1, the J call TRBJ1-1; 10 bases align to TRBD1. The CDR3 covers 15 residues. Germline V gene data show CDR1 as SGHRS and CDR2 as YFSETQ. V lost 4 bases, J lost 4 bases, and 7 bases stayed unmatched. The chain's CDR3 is CASSASDRGPTEAFF. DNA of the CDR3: TGCGCCAGCAGCGCTTCCGACAGGGGGCCCACTGAAGCTTTCTTT.

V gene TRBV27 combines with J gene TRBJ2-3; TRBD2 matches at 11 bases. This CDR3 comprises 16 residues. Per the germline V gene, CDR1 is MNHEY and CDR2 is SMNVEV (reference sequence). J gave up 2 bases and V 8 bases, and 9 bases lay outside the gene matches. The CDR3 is CASAYLAGGFTDTQYF. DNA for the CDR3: TGTGCCAGCGCTTACCTAGCGGGAGGTTTCACAGATACGCAGTATTTT.

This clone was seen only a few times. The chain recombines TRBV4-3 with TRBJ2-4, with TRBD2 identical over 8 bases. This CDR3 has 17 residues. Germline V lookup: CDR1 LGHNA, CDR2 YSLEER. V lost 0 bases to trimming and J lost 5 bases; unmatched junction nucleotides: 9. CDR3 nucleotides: TGCGCCAGCAGCCAAGATCCCCCTAATAGCGGGGAAAACATTCAGTACTTC. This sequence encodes CASSQDPPNSGENIQYF.

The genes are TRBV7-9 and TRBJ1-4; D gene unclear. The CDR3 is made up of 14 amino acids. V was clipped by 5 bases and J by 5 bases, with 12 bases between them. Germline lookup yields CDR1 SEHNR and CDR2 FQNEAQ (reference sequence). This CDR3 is CASSPDWANEKLFF. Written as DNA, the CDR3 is TGTGCCAGCAGCCCCGATTGGGCGAATGAAAAACTGTTTTTT.

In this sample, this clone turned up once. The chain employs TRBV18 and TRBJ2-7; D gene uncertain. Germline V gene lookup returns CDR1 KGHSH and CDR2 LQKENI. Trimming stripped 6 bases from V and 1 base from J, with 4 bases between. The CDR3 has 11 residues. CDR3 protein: CASSASYEQYF. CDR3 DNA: TGTGCCAGCTCCGCGTCCTACGAGCAGTACTTC. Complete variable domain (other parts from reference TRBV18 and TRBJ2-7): NAGVMQNPRHLVRRRGQEARLRCSPMKGHSHVYWYRQLPEEGLKFMVYLQKENIIDESGMPKERFSAEFPKEGPSILRIQQVVRGDSAAYFCASSASYEQYFGPGTRLTVT.

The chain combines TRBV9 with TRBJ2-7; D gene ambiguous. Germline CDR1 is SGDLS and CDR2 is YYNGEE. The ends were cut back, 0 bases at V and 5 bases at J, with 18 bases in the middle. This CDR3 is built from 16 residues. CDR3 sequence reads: CASSVGVRSDINEQYF. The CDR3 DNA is TGTGCCAGCAGCGTAGGGGTGAGGAGCGATATCAACGAGCAGTACTTC.

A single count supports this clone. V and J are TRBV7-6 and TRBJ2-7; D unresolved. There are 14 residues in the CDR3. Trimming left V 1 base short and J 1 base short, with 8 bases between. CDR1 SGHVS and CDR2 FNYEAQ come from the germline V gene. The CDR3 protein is CASSLDWESYEQYF. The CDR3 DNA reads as TGTGCCAGCAGCTTAGATTGGGAATCCTACGAGCAGTACTTC.

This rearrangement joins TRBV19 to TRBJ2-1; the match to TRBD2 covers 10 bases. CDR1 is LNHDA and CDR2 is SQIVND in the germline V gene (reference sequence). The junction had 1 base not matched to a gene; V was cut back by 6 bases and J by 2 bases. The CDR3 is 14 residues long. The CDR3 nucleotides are TGTGCCAGTAGCACTAGCGGGACCTACAATGAGCAGTTCTTC. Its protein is CASSTSGTYNEQFF.

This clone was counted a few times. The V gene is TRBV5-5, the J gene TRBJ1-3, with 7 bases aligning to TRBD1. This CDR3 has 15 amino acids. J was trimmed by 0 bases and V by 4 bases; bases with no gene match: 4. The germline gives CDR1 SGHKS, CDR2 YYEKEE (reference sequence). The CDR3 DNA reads TGTGCCAGCAGCCGAGGGACAGACTCTGGAAACACCATATATTTT. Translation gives CASSRGTDSGNTIYF.

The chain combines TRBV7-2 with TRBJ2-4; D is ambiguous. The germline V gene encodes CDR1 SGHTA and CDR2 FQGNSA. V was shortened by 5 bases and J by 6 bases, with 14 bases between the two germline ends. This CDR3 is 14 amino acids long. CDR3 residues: CASSPERDANIQYF. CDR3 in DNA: TGTGCCAGCAGCCCGGAAAGAGACGCAAACATTCAGTACTTC.

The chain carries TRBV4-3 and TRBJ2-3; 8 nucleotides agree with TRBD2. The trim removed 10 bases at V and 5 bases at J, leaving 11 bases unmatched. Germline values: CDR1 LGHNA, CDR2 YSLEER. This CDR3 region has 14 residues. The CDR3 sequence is CAITPAGDLDTQYF. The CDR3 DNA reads TGCGCCATCACACCAGCGGGAGATTTAGATACGCAGTATTTT.

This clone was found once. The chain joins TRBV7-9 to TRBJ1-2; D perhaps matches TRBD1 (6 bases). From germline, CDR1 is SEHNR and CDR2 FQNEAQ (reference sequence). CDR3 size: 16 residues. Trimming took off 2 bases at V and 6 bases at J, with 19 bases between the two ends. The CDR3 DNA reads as TGTGCCAGCAGCTTACCGGACTCACTGCAGGGGCATGGCTACACCTTC. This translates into CASSLPDSLQGHGYTF.

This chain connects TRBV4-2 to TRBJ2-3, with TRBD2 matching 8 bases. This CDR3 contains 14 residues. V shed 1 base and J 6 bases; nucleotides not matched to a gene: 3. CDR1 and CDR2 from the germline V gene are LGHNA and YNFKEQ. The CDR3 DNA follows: TGTGCCAGCAGCCAAGCCCCGGGGGGGGATACGCAGTATTTT. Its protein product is CASSQAPGGDTQYF.

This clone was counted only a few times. This chain's CDR3 is CSVGQGNEQFF. CDR3 nucleotides: TGCAGCGTGGGACAGGGGAATGAGCAGTTCTTC. The genes are TRBV29-1 and TRBJ2-1; 10 positions agree with TRBD1. J lost 7 bases, V lost 6 bases, and 0 bases had no gene match. This CDR3 contains 11 residues. Germline-derived CDR1 and CDR2 are SQVTM and ANQGSEA.

CDR3 DNA: TGTGCCAGCAGTTACTCTGGACTAGGCTTACCCTACGAGCAGTACTTC. This encodes CASSYSGLGLPYEQYF. V and J are TRBV6-5 and TRBJ2-7; 7 bases line up with TRBD2. CDR1 and CDR2 (germline): MNHEY, SVGAGI. Trimming at V came to 0 bases and at J to 2 bases, leaving 7 bases not matched to a gene. The CDR3 contains 16 residues.

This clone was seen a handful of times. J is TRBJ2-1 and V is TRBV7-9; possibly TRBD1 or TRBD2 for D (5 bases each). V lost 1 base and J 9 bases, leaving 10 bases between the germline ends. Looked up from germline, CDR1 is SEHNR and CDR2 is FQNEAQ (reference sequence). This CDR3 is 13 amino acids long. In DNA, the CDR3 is TGTGCCAGCAGCTTAGAAGGGGACCGTGAGCAGTTCTTC. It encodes CASSLEGDREQFF.

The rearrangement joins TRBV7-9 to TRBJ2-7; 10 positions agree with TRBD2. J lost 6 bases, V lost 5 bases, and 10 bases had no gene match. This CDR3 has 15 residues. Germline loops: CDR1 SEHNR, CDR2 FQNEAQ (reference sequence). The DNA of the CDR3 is TGTGCCAGCAGCCTCAGCGGGAGGGTTTCCCCCGAGCAGTACTTC. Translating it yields CASSLSGRVSPEQYF.